These 3 T cell receptor beta chains were sequenced from one sample in a study of resident and recirculating memory T cells in vitiligo. Sequencing was performed with immunoSEQ multiplex PCR; in TCRdb, only in-frame clones are kept and a portion is missing. The sample consists of 70,000 to 85,000 clones, just over 90% of them appearing once. Material for sequencing was blood. The receptors shown here come from a male donor with vitiligo.

This rearrangement joins TRBV2 to TRBJ1-1; 9 bases map to TRBD1. V dropped 3 bases and J dropped 0; count of bases not matched to a gene: 2. The germline V gene has CDR1 SNHLY and CDR2 FYNNEI. The CDR3 sequence is 15 residues long. CDR3 residues: CASSDRQGVNTEAFF. The CDR3 nucleotides read TGTGCCAGCAGTGATAGACAGGGGGTGAACACTGAAGCTTTCTTT.

V gene TRBV7-8 combines with J gene TRBJ1-1; unclear D gene. Per germline, CDR1 SGHVS and CDR2 FQNEAQ. The CDR3 is 14 residues long. Between the trimmed V and J ends, which lost 1 base and 5 bases, there was a span of 11 bases. CDR3 in DNA: TGTGCCAGCAGCTTAGGCTCCCCCGGGACTGAAGCTTTCTTT. This encodes CASSLGSPGTEAFF.

The rearrangement uses TRBV4-1 and TRBJ1-1; D unclear. The V end was cut by 4 bases, the J end by 1 base, with 13 bases between. CDR1 is MGHRA and CDR2 is YSYEKL in the germline V gene. The CDR3 runs 15 residues. The CDR3 here is CASSPVSGENTEAFF. For the CDR3, the DNA is TGCGCCAGCAGCCCAGTTTCAGGTGAGAACACTGAAGCTTTCTTT.